The text below deals with one T cell receptor (beta chain). This specimen belongs to a study of long-term antiretroviral therapy in people with HIV. The CDR3 is 18 residues long. Germline lookup yields CDR1 SGHTA and CDR2 FQGNSA. Trimming removed 2 bases from V and 0 bases from J, with 14 bases in between. Version v3.0 of the immunoSEQ assay ran at survey level. Clones were read by immunoSEQ multiplex PCR, and TCRdb kept only the in-frame ones, dropping some. This sample has about 36,000 clones, with approximately 80% found just once. Source: unsorted PBMCs, taken 3.4 years after starting antiretroviral therapy. J is TRBJ2-6 and V is TRBV7-2, with D possibly TRBD1 on 5 matching bases. The receptor comes from a man aged 25-40 years with HIV. The CDR3 nucleotides are TGTGCCAGCAGCTTACGCGGCGACAGACCCTCTGGGGCCAACGTCCTGACTTTC. It specifies CASSLRGDRPSGANVLTF.